A selection of T cell receptor beta chains follows, all from one sample in a study of cytomegalovirus exposure and HLA in healthy donors. Measured with immunoSEQ multiplex PCR; TCRdb has only the in-frame clones, and not every one. The sample contains 200,000 or so clones, around 80% of which appear only once. The sample taken for sequencing was PBMCs. These receptors all stem from a woman in her late teens or twenties in good health and CMV-seropositive. The CDR3 runs from the conserved cysteine through the conserved F or W. The order of the fields is J gene, clone size, V gene, D gene, CDR3 length, CDR3 protein, CDR3 DNA. D genes are given only for firm matches. The size of a clone is reported for some rows only, either as once, few or many, or as a class for expanded clones.

J gene: TRBJ2-7; clone size: -; V gene: TRBV4-1; D gene: -; CDR3 length: 12; CDR3 protein: CASSQTGNEQYF; CDR3 DNA: TGCGCCAGCAGCCAAACGGGAAACGAGCAGTACTTC
J gene: TRBJ2-7; clone size: -; V gene: TRBV5-1; D gene: TRBD1; CDR3 length: 15; CDR3 protein: CASSLGQGSLIEQYF; CDR3 DNA: TGCGCCAGCAGCTTGGGACAGGGAAGTTTGATCGAGCAGTACTTC
J gene: TRBJ2-7; clone size: -; V gene: TRBV14; D gene: -; CDR3 length: 13; CDR3 protein: CASSQDSSYEQYF; CDR3 DNA: TGTGCCAGCAGCCAGGACAGCTCCTACGAGCAGTACTTC
J gene: TRBJ1-3; clone size: -; V gene: TRBV28; D gene: -; CDR3 length: 14; CDR3 protein: CASLDSSTGNTIYF; CDR3 DNA: TGTGCCAGCCTGGACAGCTCAACGGGAAACACCATATATTTT
J gene: TRBJ1-1; clone size: -; V gene: TRBV11-3; D gene: -; CDR3 length: 13; CDR3 protein: CASRVGESTEAFF; CDR3 DNA: TGTGCCAGCAGGGTTGGGGAGTCTACTGAAGCTTTCTTT
J gene: TRBJ1-4; clone size: -; V gene: TRBV4-2; D gene: -; CDR3 length: 15; CDR3 protein: CASSLHPHQGEKLFF; CDR3 DNA: TGTGCCAGCAGCCTCCACCCACACCAGGGTGAAAAACTGTTTTTT
J gene: TRBJ1-3; clone size: -; V gene: TRBV2; D gene: -; CDR3 length: 15; CDR3 protein: CASSYGQSSGNTIYF; CDR3 DNA: TGTGCCAGCAGTTACGGACAGAGCTCTGGAAACACCATATATTTT
J gene: TRBJ2-4; clone size: few; V gene: TRBV2; D gene: -; CDR3 length: 15; CDR3 protein: CASSEWGPAKNSQYF; CDR3 DNA: TGTGCCAGCAGTGAATGGGGGCCAGCCAAAAACAGTCAGTACTTC
J gene: TRBJ1-5; clone size: -; V gene: TRBV6-1; D gene: -; CDR3 length: 15; CDR3 protein: CASSEQDNSNQPQHF; CDR3 DNA: TGTGCCAGCAGTGAGCAGGACAATAGCAATCAGCCCCAGCATTTT
J gene: TRBJ2-7; clone size: -; V gene: TRBV2; D gene: -; CDR3 length: 14; CDR3 protein: CASRISRGGYEQYF; CDR3 DNA: TGTGCCAGCAGGATTTCAAGGGGGGGCTACGAGCAGTACTTC
J gene: TRBJ1-1; clone size: -; V gene: TRBV6-4; D gene: -; CDR3 length: 14; CDR3 protein: CARGRTVLNTEAFF; CDR3 DNA: TGTGCCAGAGGTAGGACAGTCTTGAACACTGAAGCTTTCTTT
J gene: TRBJ1-1; clone size: few; V gene: TRBV19; D gene: -; CDR3 length: 14; CDR3 protein: CASSAGGGRTEAFF; CDR3 DNA: TGTGCCAGTAGTGCGGGAGGTGGGAGAACTGAAGCTTTCTTT
J gene: TRBJ1-2; clone size: -; V gene: TRBV7-6; D gene: TRBD1; CDR3 length: 16; CDR3 protein: CASSAGTGAGPSGYTF; CDR3 DNA: TGTGCCAGCAGCGCCGGGACAGGGGCCGGTCCGAGTGGCTACACCTTC
J gene: TRBJ2-3; clone size: -; V gene: TRBV6-4; D gene: -; CDR3 length: 15; CDR3 protein: CASSDSMSSADTQYF; CDR3 DNA: TGTGCCAGCAGTGACTCGATGTCTAGCGCCGATACGCAGTATTTT
J gene: TRBJ1-2; clone size: few; V gene: TRBV6-1; D gene: -; CDR3 length: 14; CDR3 protein: CASSEEEGFYGYTF; CDR3 DNA: TGTGCCAGCAGTGAAGAAGAGGGTTTCTATGGCTACACCTTC
J gene: TRBJ1-2; clone size: -; V gene: TRBV5-4; D gene: -; CDR3 length: 15; CDR3 protein: CASSRRDTMSYGYTF; CDR3 DNA: TGTGCCAGCAGCCGCCGGGACACCATGTCCTATGGCTACACCTTC
J gene: TRBJ2-7; clone size: -; V gene: TRBV6-5; D gene: TRBD2; CDR3 length: 15; CDR3 protein: CASSSRSGGAYEQYF; CDR3 DNA: TGTGCCAGCAGTTCCAGGAGCGGGGGGGCTTACGAGCAGTACTTC
J gene: TRBJ1-1; clone size: -; V gene: TRBV30; D gene: -; CDR3 length: 13; CDR3 protein: CAWSVAVNTEAFF; CDR3 DNA: TGTGCCTGGAGTGTCGCGGTGAACACTGAAGCTTTCTTT
J gene: TRBJ1-6; clone size: once; V gene: TRBV6-5; D gene: TRBD1; CDR3 length: 14; CDR3 protein: CASSYSTGGSPLHF; CDR3 DNA: TGTGCCAGCAGTTACTCGACAGGGGGGTCACCCCTCCACTTT
J gene: TRBJ2-5; clone size: -; V gene: TRBV5-4; D gene: -; CDR3 length: 10; CDR3 protein: CASSSEAQYF; CDR3 DNA: TGTGCCAGCAGCTCTGAGGCCCAGTACTTC
J gene: TRBJ1-4; clone size: -; V gene: TRBV2; D gene: -; CDR3 length: 14; CDR3 protein: CASSPGSTNEKLFF; CDR3 DNA: TGTGCCAGCAGTCCAGGGTCCACTAATGAAAAACTGTTTTTT
J gene: TRBJ2-5; clone size: -; V gene: TRBV7-9; D gene: -; CDR3 length: 16; CDR3 protein: CASSLVGRGVQETQYF; CDR3 DNA: TGTGCCAGCAGCTTAGTCGGGAGAGGTGTGCAAGAGACCCAGTACTTC
J gene: TRBJ2-2; clone size: once; V gene: TRBV4-3; D gene: TRBD1; CDR3 length: 14; CDR3 protein: CASSRAGGHGELFF; CDR3 DNA: TGCGCCAGCAGCCGGGCAGGGGGCCACGGGGAGCTGTTTTTT
J gene: TRBJ2-5; clone size: -; V gene: TRBV27; D gene: TRBD1; CDR3 length: 14; CDR3 protein: CASKYRGLGETQYF; CDR3 DNA: TGTGCCAGCAAATACAGGGGGCTTGGGGAGACCCAGTACTTC
J gene: TRBJ2-2; clone size: -; V gene: TRBV30; D gene: TRBD2; CDR3 length: 13; CDR3 protein: CAWSGTSHGELFF; CDR3 DNA: TGTGCCTGGAGCGGGACTAGCCACGGGGAGCTGTTTTTT
J gene: TRBJ2-7; clone size: -; V gene: TRBV7-9; D gene: -; CDR3 length: 13; CDR3 protein: CASRTGSSYEQYF; CDR3 DNA: TGTGCCAGCAGAACAGGAAGCTCCTACGAGCAGTACTTC
J gene: TRBJ1-5; clone size: -; V gene: TRBV7-9; D gene: TRBD1; CDR3 length: 17; CDR3 protein: CASSWTGEARSNQPQHF; CDR3 DNA: TGTGCCAGCAGCTGGACAGGGGAGGCAAGAAGCAATCAGCCCCAGCATTTT
J gene: TRBJ1-1; clone size: -; V gene: TRBV18; D gene: TRBD1; CDR3 length: 14; CDR3 protein: CVSSRGQGRTEAFF; CDR3 DNA: TGTGTCAGCTCACGAGGACAGGGAAGGACTGAAGCTTTCTTT
J gene: TRBJ2-3; clone size: -; V gene: TRBV28; D gene: TRBD1; CDR3 length: 14; CDR3 protein: CASSSGDRVDTQYF; CDR3 DNA: TGTGCCAGCAGTTCCGGGGACAGGGTGGATACGCAGTATTTT
J gene: TRBJ1-5; clone size: -; V gene: TRBV28; D gene: -; CDR3 length: 15; CDR3 protein: CASSFFPVLNQPQHF; CDR3 DNA: TGTGCCAGCAGTTTCTTTCCGGTTCTTAATCAGCCCCAGCATTTT
J gene: TRBJ2-5; clone size: -; V gene: TRBV2; D gene: -; CDR3 length: 13; CDR3 protein: CASSDQVQETQYF; CDR3 DNA: TGTGCCAGCAGTGATCAGGTTCAAGAGACCCAGTACTTC
J gene: TRBJ1-5; clone size: -; V gene: TRBV19; D gene: -; CDR3 length: 15; CDR3 protein: CASSIVAGKGQPQHF; CDR3 DNA: TGTGCCAGTAGTATAGTCGCAGGGAAGGGACAGCCCCAGCATTTT
J gene: TRBJ1-1; clone size: -; V gene: TRBV19; D gene: TRBD1; CDR3 length: 15; CDR3 protein: CASRWAGGMNTEAFF; CDR3 DNA: TGTGCCAGTAGGTGGGCAGGGGGCATGAACACTGAAGCTTTCTTT
J gene: TRBJ2-3; clone size: -; V gene: TRBV27; D gene: TRBD2; CDR3 length: 15; CDR3 protein: CASSPSGGTSDTQYF; CDR3 DNA: TGTGCCAGCAGTCCTAGCGGGGGGACTTCAGATACGCAGTATTTT
J gene: TRBJ1-6; clone size: few; V gene: TRBV4-2; D gene: -; CDR3 length: 13; CDR3 protein: CASSQFRDSPLHF; CDR3 DNA: TGTGCCAGCAGCCAATTCCGAGATTCACCCCTCCACTTT
J gene: TRBJ1-2; clone size: once; V gene: TRBV27; D gene: -; CDR3 length: 14; CDR3 protein: CASSWTAANYGYTF; CDR3 DNA: TGTGCCAGCAGCTGGACAGCCGCTAACTATGGCTACACCTTC
J gene: TRBJ2-5; clone size: -; V gene: TRBV27; D gene: -; CDR3 length: 14; CDR3 protein: CASSLLGFQETQYF; CDR3 DNA: TGTGCCAGCAGTTTACTGGGCTTTCAAGAGACCCAGTACTTC
J gene: TRBJ1-3; clone size: -; V gene: TRBV7-2; D gene: -; CDR3 length: 15; CDR3 protein: CASSPRSRAGNTIYF; CDR3 DNA: TGTGCCAGCAGCCCACGTTCGAGGGCGGGAAACACCATATATTTT
J gene: TRBJ1-1; clone size: -; V gene: TRBV18; D gene: -; CDR3 length: 13; CDR3 protein: CASSPSDSPEAFF; CDR3 DNA: TGTGCCAGCTCACCATCGGACAGCCCTGAAGCTTTCTTT
J gene: TRBJ2-7; clone size: medium-sized; V gene: TRBV29-1; D gene: -; CDR3 length: 12; CDR3 protein: CSGRQDDYEQYF; CDR3 DNA: TGCAGCGGTAGACAGGACGACTACGAGCAGTACTTC
J gene: TRBJ2-5; clone size: -; V gene: TRBV11-3; D gene: TRBD2; CDR3 length: 16; CDR3 protein: CASSLSFGGGKETQYF; CDR3 DNA: TGTGCCAGCAGCTTATCCTTTGGGGGGGGAAAAGAGACCCAGTACTTC
J gene: TRBJ1-2; clone size: once; V gene: TRBV5-1; D gene: -; CDR3 length: 13; CDR3 protein: CASSFQGNYGYTF; CDR3 DNA: TGCGCCAGCAGCTTCCAGGGGAACTATGGCTACACCTTC
J gene: TRBJ2-2; clone size: -; V gene: TRBV28; D gene: TRBD2; CDR3 length: 17; CDR3 protein: CASSFLILGRDTGELFF; CDR3 DNA: TGTGCCAGCAGTTTTCTGATTCTTGGGAGGGACACCGGGGAGCTGTTTTTT
J gene: TRBJ2-1; clone size: -; V gene: TRBV7-9; D gene: -; CDR3 length: 13; CDR3 protein: CASILTAGNEQFF; CDR3 DNA: TGTGCCAGCATTCTCACGGCGGGGAATGAGCAGTTCTTC
J gene: TRBJ2-1; clone size: -; V gene: TRBV9; D gene: TRBD2; CDR3 length: 16; CDR3 protein: CASSEGLAGWKAEQFF; CDR3 DNA: TGTGCCAGCAGCGAAGGTCTAGCGGGGTGGAAGGCTGAGCAGTTCTTC
J gene: TRBJ2-1; clone size: few; V gene: TRBV29-1; D gene: TRBD1; CDR3 length: 15; CDR3 protein: CSVRTGRSGFNEQFF; CDR3 DNA: TGCAGCGTTAGGACAGGGAGGAGTGGATTCAATGAGCAGTTCTTC